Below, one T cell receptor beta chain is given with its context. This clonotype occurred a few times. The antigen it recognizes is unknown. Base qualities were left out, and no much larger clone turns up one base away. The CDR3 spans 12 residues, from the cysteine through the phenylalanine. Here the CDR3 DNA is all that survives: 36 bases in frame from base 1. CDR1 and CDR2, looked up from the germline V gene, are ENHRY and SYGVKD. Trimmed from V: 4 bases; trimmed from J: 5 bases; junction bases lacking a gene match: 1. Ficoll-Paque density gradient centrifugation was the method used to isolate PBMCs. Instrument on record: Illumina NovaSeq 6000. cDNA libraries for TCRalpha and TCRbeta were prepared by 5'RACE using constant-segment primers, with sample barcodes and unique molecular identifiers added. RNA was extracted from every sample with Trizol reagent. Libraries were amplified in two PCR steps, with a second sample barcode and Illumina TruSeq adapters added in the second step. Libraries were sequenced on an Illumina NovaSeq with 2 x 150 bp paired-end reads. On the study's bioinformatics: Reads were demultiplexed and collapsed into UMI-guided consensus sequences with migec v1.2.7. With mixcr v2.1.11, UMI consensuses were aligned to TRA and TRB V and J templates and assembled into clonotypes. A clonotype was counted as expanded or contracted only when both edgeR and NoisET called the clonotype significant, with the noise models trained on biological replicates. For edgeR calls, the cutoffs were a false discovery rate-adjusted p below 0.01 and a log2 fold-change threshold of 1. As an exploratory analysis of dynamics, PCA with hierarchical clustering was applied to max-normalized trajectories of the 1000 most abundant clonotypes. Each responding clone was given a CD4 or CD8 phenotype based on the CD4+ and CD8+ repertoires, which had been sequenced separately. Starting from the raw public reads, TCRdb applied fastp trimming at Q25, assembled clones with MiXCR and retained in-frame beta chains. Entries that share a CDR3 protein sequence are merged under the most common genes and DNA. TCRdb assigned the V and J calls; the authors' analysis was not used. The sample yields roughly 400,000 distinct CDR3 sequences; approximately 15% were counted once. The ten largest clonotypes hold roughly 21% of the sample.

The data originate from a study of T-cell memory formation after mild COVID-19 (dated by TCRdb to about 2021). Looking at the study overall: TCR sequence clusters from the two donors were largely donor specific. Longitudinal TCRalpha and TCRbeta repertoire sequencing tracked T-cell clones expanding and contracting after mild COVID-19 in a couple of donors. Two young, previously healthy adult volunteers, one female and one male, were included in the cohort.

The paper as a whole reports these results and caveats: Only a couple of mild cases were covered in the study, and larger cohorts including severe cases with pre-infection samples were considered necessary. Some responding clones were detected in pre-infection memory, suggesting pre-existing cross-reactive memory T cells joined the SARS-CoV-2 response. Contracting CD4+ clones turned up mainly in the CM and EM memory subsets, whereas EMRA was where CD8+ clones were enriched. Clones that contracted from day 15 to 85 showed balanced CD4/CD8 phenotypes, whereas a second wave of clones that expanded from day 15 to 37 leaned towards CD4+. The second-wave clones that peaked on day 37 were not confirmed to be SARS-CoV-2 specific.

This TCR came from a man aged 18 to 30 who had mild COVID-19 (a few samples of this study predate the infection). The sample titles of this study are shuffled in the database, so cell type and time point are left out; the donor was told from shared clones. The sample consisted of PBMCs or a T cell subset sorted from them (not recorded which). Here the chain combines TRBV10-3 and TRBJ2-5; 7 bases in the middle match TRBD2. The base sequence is TGTGCCATCAGTGGGCGGGAGGAGACCCAGTACTTC. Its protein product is CAISGREETQYF.